These 8 T cell receptor beta chains were sequenced from one sample in a study of blood T cell repertoires in COVID-19. Some clones are missing from TCRdb's copy, which holds only in-frame ones; the method was immunoSEQ multiplex PCR. Of about 80,000 clones listed, about 83% are singletons. What was sequenced was peripheral blood. The receptor source for this set is a human donor in a cohort sampled during active COVID-19.

This chain uses TRBV28 with TRBJ2-7; D is uncertain. This CDR3 spans 11 amino acids. Germline CDR1 reads MDHEN; CDR2 reads SYDVKM. Trimming stripped 8 bases from V and 1 base from J, with 6 bases between. This chain's CDR3 is CASHTSYEQYF. The CDR3 DNA sequence: TGTGCCAGCCACACATCCTACGAGCAGTACTTC.

This clone ranks as medium-sized. The chain combines TRBV9 with TRBJ1-3; D perhaps matches TRBD1 (5 bases). Germline V gives CDR1 SGDLS, CDR2 YYNGEE. CDR3 size: 15 residues. V was cut by 0 bases and J by 4 bases, with 11 bases left in between. The CDR3 loop is CASSVGSGSGNTIYF. The CDR3 DNA sequence: TGTGCCAGCAGCGTAGGGTCAGGGTCGGGAAACACCATATATTTT.

The chain uses TRBV24-1 and TRBJ2-1, with 7 bases identical to TRBD1. The J segment lost 5 bases and the V segment lost 3 bases, leaving 9 bases of the junction unmatched. The V gene's germline CDR1 is KGHDR and CDR2 SFDVKD. This CDR3 comprises 16 residues. DNA for the CDR3: TGTGCCACCAGTGATCCGGGACAGCACATGCACAATGAGCAGTTCTTC. Its protein is CATSDPGQHMHNEQFF.

The gene calls are TRBV15 and TRBJ1-2; D gene ambiguous. The germline CDR1 and CDR2 sequences are LNHNV and YYDKDF (reference sequence). V was cut by 6 bases and J by 3 bases, with 11 bases left in between. CDR3 length: 13 amino acids. The CDR3 DNA reads TGTGCCACCAGTATAGAAGTGGACTATGGCTACACCTTC. It is translated as CATSIEVDYGYTF. The full variable domain, with the rest looked up from reference TRBV15 and TRBJ1-2, is DAMVIQNPRYQVTQFGKPVTLSCSQTLNHNVMYWYQQKSSQAPKLLFHYYDKDFNNEADTPDNFQSRRPNTSFCFLDIRSPGLGDTAMYLCATSIEVDYGYTFGSGTRLTVV.

This chain links TRBV6-1 with TRBJ2-7; TRBD2 agrees at 7 bases. Germline CDR1 and CDR2: MNHNS and SASEGT. CDR3 length: 14 residues. Losses at the gene ends were 0 bases for V and 3 bases for J; bases not matched to a gene: 2. This chain's CDR3 is CASSEAGGYYEQYF. The CDR3 DNA reads as TGTGCCAGCAGTGAAGCCGGGGGGTACTACGAGCAGTACTTC.

The rearrangement uses TRBV2 and TRBJ2-7; D is possibly TRBD2 (6 bases). Trimming took off 4 bases at V and 8 bases at J, with 12 bases between the two ends. CDR1 and CDR2 (germline): SNHLY, FYNNEI. The CDR3 covers 12 residues. The CDR3 loop reads CASSGSGRQQYF. Written as DNA, the CDR3 is TGTGCCAGCAGTGGATCGGGGAGGCAGCAGTACTTC.

This clone has more than one count but fewer than ten. V and J are TRBV27 and TRBJ1-5; D remains unclear. Germline loops: CDR1 MNHEY, CDR2 SMNVEV (reference sequence). Between the trimmed V and J ends, which lost 5 bases and 0 bases, there was a span of 11 bases. CDR3 length: 15 amino acids. CDR3 in DNA: TGTGCCAGCAGTCCATGGCCCCATAGCAATCAGCCCCAGCATTTT. It encodes CASSPWPHSNQPQHF.

The chain couples TRBV7-9 to TRBJ2-2; 8 bases align to TRBD1. This CDR3 has 17 residues. Germline CDR1 and CDR2: SEHNR and FQNEAQ (reference sequence). Unmatched junction bases numbered 10, after V lost 2 bases and J lost 5 bases. Written as DNA, the CDR3 is TGTGCCAGCAGCTTACTCCGGACAGGGCGGGGAACCGGGGAGCTGTTTTTT. Encoded protein: CASSLLRTGRGTGELFF. Looking up the rest from reference TRBV7-9 and TRBJ2-2 gives the full variable domain: DTGVSQNPRHKITKRGQNVTFRCDPISEHNRLYWYRQTLGQGPEFLTYFQNEAQLEKSRLLSDRFSAERPKGSFSTLEIQRTEQGDSAMYLCASSLLRTGRGTGELFFGEGSRLTVL.